This T cell receptor (beta chain) is drawn from a study of regulatory T cells in long-lasting Graves disease. Study results and caveats: Public clonotype sharing was higher in persistent than newly diagnosed patients.

Many counts were recorded for this clonotype. Its matching antigen is unknown. The CDR3 loop spans 15 amino acids. Germline CDR1 DFQATT, CDR2 SNEGSKA (reference sequence). V was shortened by 0 bases and J by 7 bases, with 16 bases between the two germline ends. Assembly of TCR beta libraries relied on iRepertoire HTBI primers together with Arm-PCR of CDR3 regions. TCRdb processed the multiplex PCR reads anew with MiXCR; each CDR3 protein has one entry. The data hold 680,000 or so distinct CDR3 sequences, with 16% observed a single time. The time point denotes: newly diagnosed GD, antithyroid drugs for less than 3 months. RNA extracted from PBMCs served as the sequencing template. From each patient, around 9 milliliters of peripheral blood was drawn and collected into an EDTA anticoagulant tube. These data also formed part of another study, on T cells in Graves' hyperthyroidism and ophthalmopathy. That work states: Peripheral blood also featured most of the thyroid clonotypes expanded above 0.001. The model anticipated ophthalmopathy a median around six months pre-onset.

The chain couples TRBV20-1 to TRBJ2-1; tentative D call: TRBD2 (5 bases). The sequences come from peripheral blood mononuclear cells (PBMCs), collected at new diagnosis, from a patient treated with antithyroid drugs. The origin of this receptor is a woman aged 25 to 39 with Graves disease. The CDR3 here is CSARDRAGPSNEQFF. The CDR3 DNA is TGCAGTGCTAGAGATCGCGCGGGCCCTAGTAATGAGCAGTTCTTC.